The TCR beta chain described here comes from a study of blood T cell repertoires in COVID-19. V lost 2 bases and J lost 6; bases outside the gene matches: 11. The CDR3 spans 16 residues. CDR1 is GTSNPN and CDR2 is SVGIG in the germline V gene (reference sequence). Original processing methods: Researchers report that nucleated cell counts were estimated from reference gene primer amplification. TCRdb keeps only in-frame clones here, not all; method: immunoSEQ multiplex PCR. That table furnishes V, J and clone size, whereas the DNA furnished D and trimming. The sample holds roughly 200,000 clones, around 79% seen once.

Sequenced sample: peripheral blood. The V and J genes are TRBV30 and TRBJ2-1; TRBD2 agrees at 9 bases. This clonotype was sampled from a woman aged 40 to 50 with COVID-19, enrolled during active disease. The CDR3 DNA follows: TGTGCCTGGAGTCACCCTGTGGGCGGGGGGGCCAATGAGCAGTTCTTC. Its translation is CAWSHPVGGGANEQFF.